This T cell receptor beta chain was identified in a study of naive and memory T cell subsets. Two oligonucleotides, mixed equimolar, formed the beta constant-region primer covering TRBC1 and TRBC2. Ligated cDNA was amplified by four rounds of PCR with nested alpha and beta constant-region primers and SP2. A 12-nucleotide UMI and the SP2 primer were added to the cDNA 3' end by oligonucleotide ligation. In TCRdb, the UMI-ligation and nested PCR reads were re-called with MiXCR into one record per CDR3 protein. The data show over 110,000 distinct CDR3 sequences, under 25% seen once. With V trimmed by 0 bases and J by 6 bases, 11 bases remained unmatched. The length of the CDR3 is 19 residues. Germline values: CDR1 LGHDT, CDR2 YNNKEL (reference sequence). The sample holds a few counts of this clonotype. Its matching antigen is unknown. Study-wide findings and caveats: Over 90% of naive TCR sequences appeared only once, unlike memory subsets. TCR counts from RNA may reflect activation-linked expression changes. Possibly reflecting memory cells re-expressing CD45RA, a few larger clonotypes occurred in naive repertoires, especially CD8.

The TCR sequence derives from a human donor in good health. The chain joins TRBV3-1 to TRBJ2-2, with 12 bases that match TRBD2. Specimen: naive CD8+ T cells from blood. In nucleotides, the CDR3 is TGTGCCAGCAGCCAAGAAACTCATCTAGCGGGAGGGCCCTCCGGGGAGCTGTTTTTT. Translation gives CASSQETHLAGGPSGELFF.